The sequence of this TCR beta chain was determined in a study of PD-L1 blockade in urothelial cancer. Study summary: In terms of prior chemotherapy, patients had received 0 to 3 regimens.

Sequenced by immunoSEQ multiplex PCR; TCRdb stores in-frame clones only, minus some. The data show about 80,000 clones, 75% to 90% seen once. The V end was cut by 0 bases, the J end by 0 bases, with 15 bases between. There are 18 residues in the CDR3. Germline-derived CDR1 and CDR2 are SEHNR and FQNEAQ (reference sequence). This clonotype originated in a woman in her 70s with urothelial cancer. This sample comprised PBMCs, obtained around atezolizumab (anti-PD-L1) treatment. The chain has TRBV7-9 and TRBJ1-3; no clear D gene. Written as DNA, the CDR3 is TGTGCCAGCAGCTTAGCCCCCCTCAGGTACCCCTCTGGAAACACCATATATTTT. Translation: CASSLAPLRYPSGNTIYF. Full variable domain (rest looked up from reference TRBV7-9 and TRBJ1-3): DTGVSQNPRHKITKRGQNVTFRCDPISEHNRLYWYRQTLGQGPEFLTYFQNEAQLEKSRLLSDRFSAERPKGSFSTLEIQRTEQGDSAMYLCASSLAPLRYPSGNTIYFGEGSWLTVV.